The rows below give T cell receptor beta chains drawn from one sample of a study of T cells in Graves' hyperthyroidism and ophthalmopathy. MiXCR, applied by TCRdb to the multiplex PCR reads, yields one record per CDR3 protein. Among some 490,000 distinct CDR3 sequences listed, 22% were seen once. Sequenced material: blood. The receptor source for this set is a woman aged 70-85 years with Graves' ophthalmopathy. Each CDR3 is given with its conserved first and last residue. The D gene is left open where the match is weak. Expanded clones are given a class, and other clones once, few, many or no size at all.

v_call	d_call	clone_size	j_call	cdr3_nt	cdr3_aa
TRBV15	NA	few	TRBJ2-5	TGTGCCACCAGCAGGGACAGCCAAGAGACCCAGTACTTC	CATSRDSQETQYF
TRBV4-2	NA	NA	TRBJ2-5	TGTGCCAGCAGTCTAAAAGGGGAGCGGCAAGAGACCCAGTACTTC	CASSLKGERQETQYF
TRBV12-3/TRBV12-4	TRBD2	few	TRBJ2-5	TGTGCCAGCAGTTTGGGGACTAGCGGAGAGACCCAGTACTTC	CASSLGTSGETQYF
TRBV7-2	NA	few	TRBJ2-7	TGTGCCAGCAGCCCCTGGACTAATGGCGAGCAGTACTTC	CASSPWTNGEQYF
TRBV7-2	TRBD1	few	TRBJ1-6	TGTGCCAGCAGTCCAGCCGGGACAGATAATTCACCCCTCCACTTT	CASSPAGTDNSPLHF
TRBV2	NA	many	TRBJ1-1	TGTGCCAGCAGTGCCGAGGTTTCGAGCACTGAAGCTTTCTTT	CASSAEVSSTEAFF
TRBV25-1	NA	NA	TRBJ2-7	TGTGCCAGCAGTGGGGTCGCCAGGGGCAACTACGAGCAGTACTTC	CASSGVARGNYEQYF
TRBV18	NA	NA	TRBJ2-3	TGTACCAGCTCACCGCCCAGCACAGATACGCAGTATTTT	CTSSPPSTDTQYF
TRBV12-5	TRBD2	NA	TRBJ2-5	TGTGCTAGTGGTTTGGTACATTGGGAGGGCGGGTTAAAAGAGACCCAGTACTTC	CASGLVHWEGGLKETQYF
TRBV29-1	TRBD1	few	TRBJ1-2	TGCAGCGTTGGACAGGGGACAATCGGCTACACCTTC	CSVGQGTIGYTF
TRBV10-2	TRBD2	once	TRBJ2-3	TGCGCCAGCACCCTTACTAGCGGGAGGGGCGATACGCAGTATTTT	CASTLTSGRGDTQYF
TRBV24-1	TRBD1	NA	TRBJ2-2	TGTGCCACCAGTGACCCACAGGGGATGGCCACCGGGGAGCTGTTTTTT	CATSDPQGMATGELFF
TRBV7-2	NA	many	TRBJ2-5	TGTGCCAGCAGCTTAGGGGTCAGAAGGCCCTCCCAAGAGACCCAGTACTTC	CASSLGVRRPSQETQYF
TRBV5-4	NA	NA	TRBJ2-7	TGTGCCAGCAGCTTGCTATTTATGGACGAGCAGTACTTC	CASSLLFMDEQYF
TRBV12-5	TRBD2	NA	TRBJ2-5	TGTGCTAGTGGTTTGGCTACTGGAGGGGCTAGCGGGGGAGAGACCCAGTACTTC	CASGLATGGASGGETQYF
TRBV19	TRBD1	few	TRBJ1-5	TGTGCCAGTAGATCCGGGACAGGGGTTCAGCCCCAGCATTTT	CASRSGTGVQPQHF
TRBV7-2	NA	NA	TRBJ1-3	TGTGCCAGCAGCGTGGACAGCGCTGCCTCTGGAAACACCATATATTTT	CASSVDSAASGNTIYF
TRBV6-1	NA	few	TRBJ2-1	TGTGCCAGCAGACTGTCTGTGAATGAGCAGTTCTTC	CASRLSVNEQFF
TRBV7-9	TRBD1	many	TRBJ1-1	TGTGCCAGCAGTCCACAGGGGGCCCGCCGCACTGAAGCTTTCTTT	CASSPQGARRTEAFF
TRBV7-8	NA	many	TRBJ2-7	TGTGCCAGCAGCTCCCCTATCGAGCAGTACTTC	CASSSPIEQYF
TRBV28	TRBD1	few	TRBJ2-2	TGTGCCAGCAGCGACCCGGGACAGCCACCCGGGGAGCTGTTTTTT	CASSDPGQPPGELFF
TRBV30	NA	NA	TRBJ2-7	TGTGCCTGGAGTGGGCAGGGTAAGGTCTACGAGCAGTACTTC	CAWSGQGKVYEQYF
TRBV30	NA	NA	TRBJ2-1	TGTGCCTGGAGCCGGGTCGGGTATGAGCAGTTCTTC	CAWSRVGYEQFF
TRBV30	TRBD1	NA	TRBJ1-2	TGTGCCTCCGGGACAGGGACATTCTATGGCTACACCTTC	CASGTGTFYGYTF
TRBV5-4	TRBD2	NA	TRBJ2-5	TGTGCCAGCAGCTTCGGGAGGGCCCGAGAGACCCAGTACTTC	CASSFGRARETQYF
TRBV3-1	NA	few	TRBJ2-1	TGTGCCAGCAGCCAAGGGGACAACAGGGATGAGCAGTTCTTC	CASSQGDNRDEQFF
TRBV27	NA	NA	TRBJ1-1	TGTGCCAGCATGGGAATCCTGAACACTGAAGCTTTCTTT	CASMGILNTEAFF
TRBV11-2	TRBD2	many	TRBJ2-2	TGTGCCAGCAGGATAGCGGGACTGGGCACCGGGGAGCTGTTTTTT	CASRIAGLGTGELFF
TRBV7-8	NA	NA	TRBJ2-7	TGTGCCAGCAGCTTTGACAGGCAAAGGTCCTACGAGCAGTACTTC	CASSFDRQRSYEQYF
TRBV29-1	NA	NA	TRBJ1-1	TGCAGCTCATTTAGTGGGCTGAACACTGAAGCTTTCTTT	CSSFSGLNTEAFF
TRBV28	NA	many	TRBJ2-5	TGTGCCAGCAGTCCCCCCCGACATCTCCTACAAGAGACCCAGTACTTC	CASSPPRHLLQETQYF
TRBV6-2/TRBV6-3	NA	NA	TRBJ1-3	TGTGCCAGCAGTTACGGCTCCCCCAGGGGTGGAATCGGAAACACCATATATTTT	CASSYGSPRGGIGNTIYF
TRBV20-1	NA	few	TRBJ1-1	TGCAGTGCTAGAGAAGGGACGGCTGAAGCTTTCTTT	CSAREGTAEAFF